This record concerns one TCR beta chain sequence. Study processing details: Reference gene primer amplification gave nucleated cell count estimates. Sequencing used immunoSEQ multiplex PCR; TCRdb keeps in-frame clones, though not all of them. Clone size and the V and J calls come from that table; the DNA yielded D and trimming. The sample records 200,000 or so clones, 70% to 85% being singletons. The sample belongs to a study of blood T cell repertoires in COVID-19. Study-level information: Acute and convalescent COVID-19 samples came from the United States, Italy and Spain. Sample material is recorded as cDNA or gDNA derived from T cells, B-cell-depleted T cells, or PBMCs.

Germline V lookup: CDR1 SGHNT, CDR2 YYREEE (reference sequence). The CDR3 is 15 amino acids. V dropped 3 bases and J dropped 3; count of bases not matched to a gene: 7. Sequenced input: peripheral blood. The chain combines TRBV5-4 with TRBJ2-7; 9 nucleotides agree with TRBD1. This TCR derives from a human donor with acute or convalescent COVID-19. The donor label of this sample is uncertain. The CDR3: CASSYGQGSFYEQYF. CDR3 DNA sequence: TGTGCCAGCAGCTACGGACAGGGGTCTTTCTACGAGCAGTACTTC.